This T cell receptor beta chain was profiled in a study of T cell repertoires in cytomegalovirus infection. Overall study context: Newly reported HLA-C-restricted and thoroughly characterized HLA-B-restricted CMV epitopes were employed. CMV infection together with matching HLA type was indicated by public TCR beta signatures.

In the case of this clonotype: No antigen is known for it.

Study-wide results and caveats: The ex vivo response was dominated by HLA-C-restricted CMV-specific TCR beta clonotypes. Using cumulative public TCR beta family frequency, the authors identified those who carried CMV together with the relevant HLA.

V gave up 6 bases and J gave up 0 bases, with 14 bases separating them. CDR3 length equals 14 residues. Germline V gene lookup returns CDR1 DFQATT and CDR2 SNEGSKA (reference sequence). TCRdb used MiXCR to reprocess the reads, holding one entry per CDR3 protein. The repertoire holds about 830,000 distinct CDR3 sequences, with around a third as singletons. The sequenced sample was cultured CD8+ T cells from PBMCs, obtained from culture after CMV antigen stimulation. V and J are TRBV20-1 and TRBJ1-1; D may be TRBD1 (6 bases). This TCR derives from a human donor in good health (CMV status not recorded). Some clones in this sample may be carry-over from other donors' samples. CDR3 in DNA: TGCAGTGCGTACTACAGGGACATGAACACTGAAGCTTTCTTT. As protein: CSAYYRDMNTEAFF.